This TCR beta chain was retrieved from a study of T cell repertoires in cytomegalovirus infection. Across the whole study: Used in the study were CMV epitopes, some recently identified and HLA-C-restricted, others well-studied and HLA-B-restricted. Study-wide results and limits: HLA-C-restricted CMV-specific TCR beta clonotypes were dominant in the ex vivo response.

Each CDR3 protein gets one entry after TCRdb re-called the reads with MiXCR. The table has approximately 500,000 distinct CDR3 sequences, around a third seen once. As for this clonotype: The antigen is unknown.

Trimming removed 3 bases at V and 1 base at J, with 12 bases between. Germline-derived CDR1 and CDR2 are KGHSH and LQKENI. The CDR3 has 15 residues. Sequencing was performed on cultured PBMCs, taken from culture after CMV antigen stimulation. This TCR came from a human donor in good health (CMV status not recorded). Some clones in this sample may be carry-over from other donors' samples. The chain combines TRBV18 with TRBJ1-2; D call uncertain. The CDR3 DNA is TGTGCCAGCTCACCTCAAGAAAACTTTAACTATGGCTACACCTTC. Translated: CASSPQENFNYGYTF.